Listed below are T cell receptor beta chains from one sample, sequenced in a study of OX40 agonist ivuxolimab in advanced cancers. The data were produced by immunoSEQ multiplex PCR, yet TCRdb's version contains in-frame clones alone and is incomplete. The table includes some 45,000 clones, around nine tenths detected once. The sequencing used CD4+ or CD8+ T cells sorted from blood, collected in a trial of the OX40 agonist ivuxolimab. The receptors stem from an adult with an advanced solid tumor such as melanoma, head and neck, liver or kidney cancer. CDR3s include the opening cysteine and the closing phenylalanine or tryptophan.

v_gene	j_gene	CDR3aa
TRBV7-9	TRBJ2-3	CASTLSRGGYTDTQYF
TRBV19	TRBJ2-5	CASSPRAGRETQYF
TRBV4-3	TRBJ2-2	CASSHRGGHTGELFF
TRBV11-1	TRBJ2-1	CASTDTRGHQGNEQFF
TRBV5-6	TRBJ1-2	CASSSPGTSPYGYTF
TRBV27	TRBJ1-5	CASSPLPRGLIDGHSNQPQHF
TRBV7-2	TRBJ2-7	CASSSGPPSYEQYF
TRBV29-1	TRBJ1-5	CSVGQGTAQPQHF
TRBV6-5	TRBJ1-2	CASNFLDRADGYTF
TRBV29-1	TRBJ2-4	CSTTTEVGNIQYF
TRBV5-8	TRBJ1-1	CASSLPPRTEAFF
TRBV7-3	TRBJ1-1	CASSLGGDTEAFF
TRBV4-1	TRBJ1-4	CASSEDRGVGEKLFF
TRBV5-5	TRBJ1-4	CASSYRVTNEKLFF
TRBV6-5	TRBJ2-2	CASTKDRTGELFF
TRBV18	TRBJ1-2	CASSPTPGGGYGYTF
TRBV5-4	.	CASSGRTGKSYEQYF
TRBV5-1	TRBJ1-4	CASSLGGSGTNEKLFF
TRBV6-5	TRBJ2-1	CASSYSGHEQFF
TRBV5-6	TRBJ1-2	CASSLAIGERSYTF
TRBV13	TRBJ2-7	CASSLRDTSYEQYF
TRBV10-1	TRBJ1-2	CASSPGQGRGNGYTF
TRBV28	TRBJ1-4	CASSFGREKLFF
TRBV4-1	TRBJ2-1	CASSQESVGGAGLQFF
TRBV28	TRBJ1-1	CASSLAPWLAFF
TRBV15	TRBJ2-3	CATSRAAEGRGDTQYF
TRBV5-6	TRBJ2-1	CASSVGGSVGEQFF
TRBV29-1	TRBJ2-7	CSVLTDYEQYF
TRBV2	TRBJ2-1	CASSGVGQTIDNEQFF
TRBV5-1	TRBJ1-2	CASSLGTGGFYGYTF
TRBV19	TRBJ2-7	CASSSPRGSYEQYF
TRBV5-1	TRBJ1-5	CASSLGEGSNQPQHF
TRBV27	TRBJ1-5	CASSLVPGWNQPQHF
TRBV27	TRBJ2-6	CASSLSRGAGANVLTF
TRBV13	TRBJ1-6	CASSEGRTLHF
TRBV28	TRBJ2-1	CASSRDPGLGGLYEQFF
TRBV6-6	TRBJ1-2	CASSPGTGRYTF
TRBV5-6	TRBJ1-5	CASSLGLRQGNQPQHF
TRBV19	TRBJ1-5	CASSTGGNQPQHF
TRBV19	TRBJ2-7	CASSYYGTGGSDEQYF